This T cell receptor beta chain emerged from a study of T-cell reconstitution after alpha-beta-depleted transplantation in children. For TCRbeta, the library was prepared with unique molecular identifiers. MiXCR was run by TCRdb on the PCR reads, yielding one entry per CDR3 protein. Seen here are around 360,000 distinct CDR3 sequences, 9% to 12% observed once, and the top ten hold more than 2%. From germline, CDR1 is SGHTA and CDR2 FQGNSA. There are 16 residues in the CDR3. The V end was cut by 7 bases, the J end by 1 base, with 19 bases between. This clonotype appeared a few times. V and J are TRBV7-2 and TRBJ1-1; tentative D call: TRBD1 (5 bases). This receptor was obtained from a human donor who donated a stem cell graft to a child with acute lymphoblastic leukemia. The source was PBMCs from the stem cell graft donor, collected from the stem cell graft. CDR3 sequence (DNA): TGTGCCAGCACCGAAGTACTCAGGGTATCGAACACTGAAGCTTTCTTT. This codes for CASTEVLRVSNTEAFF. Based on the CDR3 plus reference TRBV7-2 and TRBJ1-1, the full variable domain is GAGVSQSPSNKVTEKGKDVELRCDPISGHTALYWYRQSLGQGLEFLIYFQGNSAPDKSGLPSDRFSAERTGGSVSTLTIQRTQQEDSAVYLCASTEVLRVSNTEAFFGQGTRLTVV.